The sequence of this TCR beta chain was determined in a study of T cells after yellow fever vaccination. As for the study in general: Where fractions had low cell numbers, libraries were prepared from them with the SMART-Seq v4 Ultra Low Input RNA kit.

A 5'RACE template-switching step, the method used to make TCR cDNA, added a universal primer site and UMIs. Each CDR3 protein is one row after TCRdb ran MiXCR on the 5' RACE reads. The sample lists a few hundred thousand distinct CDR3 sequences; 6.8% were seen once. Germline CDR1 is MNHEY and CDR2 is SMNVEV (reference sequence). The CDR3 runs 13 residues. V was pared by 3 bases and J by 10 bases, with 13 bases between. The sample holds a few counts of this clonotype. The sequencing used PBMCs, collected roughly 45 days after the first yellow fever vaccination. The chain uses TRBV27 and TRBJ2-1; D not resolved. This sequence originates from a man aged 18 to 30 who received the YFV17D yellow fever vaccine. CDR3 in DNA: TGTGCCAGCAGTTTCTATGGGCCTCGCGAGCAGTTCTTC. Its protein product is CASSFYGPREQFF.